These 24 T cell receptor beta chains share one sample of origin, sequenced in a study of T cell responses to AZD1222 COVID-19 vaccine. Using immunoSEQ multiplex PCR, the repertoire was profiled, and TCRdb retains in-frame clones only, with some absent. In the table there are approximately 21,000 clones, approximately 84% of which are singletons. The specimen comprised peripheral blood, sampled 28 days after the second AZD1222 dose. The receptors stem from an adult who received the AZD1222 COVID-19 vaccine.

This clone occurred once. The chain recombines TRBV6-5 with TRBJ2-7; D is unclear. This CDR3 has 14 residues. CDR1 and CDR2 (germline): MNHEY, SVGAGI. V was trimmed by 8 bases and J by 0 bases, leaving 14 bases between them. Written as DNA, the CDR3 is TGTGCCAGCGGATCCAAGGACGGCTCCTACGAGCAGTACTTC. Protein: CASGSKDGSYEQYF.

The V and J genes are TRBV5-1 and TRBJ2-4; 7 bases are shared with TRBD1. This CDR3 spans 17 amino acids. CDR1 is SGHRS and CDR2 is YFSETQ in the germline V gene. Trimming removed 4 bases from V and 2 bases from J; junction bases left unmatched: 12. CDR3 DNA sequence: TGCGCCAGCAGCGTAGACCGGGACAGAGTTACCAAAAACATTCAGTACTTC. Residues: CASSVDRDRVTKNIQYF.

The chain employs TRBV9 and TRBJ1-5; D call uncertain. The CDR3 sequence is 13 residues long. Germline V gene lookup returns CDR1 SGDLS and CDR2 YYNGEE. Trimming stripped 0 bases from V and 1 base from J, with 2 bases between. The CDR3 bases are TGTGCCAGCAGCGTAGGCAGCAATCAGCCCCAGCATTTT. Translating gives CASSVGSNQPQHF.

This clone was detected a few times. The chain combines TRBV6-5 with TRBJ2-7; possible D gene TRBD2, 6 bases. V dropped 8 bases and J dropped 0 bases, with 11 bases sitting between them. The CDR3 length is 13 residues. CDR1 and CDR2 from the germline V gene are MNHEY and SVGAGI. Here the CDR3 DNA reads TGTGCCAGCCGTCCTAGCGCCTCCTACGAGCAGTACTTC. As protein: CASRPSASYEQYF.

The sample holds a few counts of this clone. The chain couples TRBV9 to TRBJ2-7; D possibly uses TRBD1 or TRBD2 (5 bases each). The V gene's germline CDR1 is SGDLS and CDR2 YYNGEE. The ends were cut back, 4 bases at V and 1 base at J, with 9 bases in the middle. The CDR3 length is 13 residues. The CDR3 nucleotides read TGTGCCAGCAGCACGGGACCATCCTACGAGCAGTACTTC. Amino acids: CASSTGPSYEQYF.

The count of this clone is one. The CDR3 DNA is TGTGCCAGCAGCCCGACATTAGCTAATGAAAAACTGTTTTTT. Translation: CASSPTLANEKLFF. V usage is TRBV7-9 and J usage is TRBJ1-4; D not resolved. From germline, CDR1 is SEHNR and CDR2 FQNEAQ (reference sequence). The CDR3 covers 14 residues. The V end was cut by 5 bases, the J end by 3 bases, with 10 bases between.

The rearrangement uses TRBV3-1 (or the pseudogene TRBV3-2) and TRBJ2-5; a weak D match, TRBD1 (6 bases). Looked up from germline, CDR1 is LGHDT and CDR2 is YNNKEL (reference sequence). CDR3 length: 14 amino acids. Deletions cut 5 bases from V and 4 bases from J, with 14 bases between. CDR3 sequence (DNA): TGTGCCAGCAGCAAGAGACAGGTTAGAGAGACCCAGTACTTC. This translates into CASSKRQVRETQYF.

The V call is TRBV5-1, the J call TRBJ1-6; tentative D call: TRBD1 (5 bases). Germline V CDR1 and CDR2: SGHRS, YFSETQ. V lost 1 base to trimming and J lost 9 bases, with 17 bases between them. The CDR3 length is 16 residues. CDR3 region: CASSLSGPEDGSPLHF. The CDR3 DNA follows: TGCGCCAGCAGCTTGTCGGGGCCGGAGGACGGTTCACCCCTCCACTTT.

The chain couples TRBV6-5 to TRBJ1-1; TRBD1 matches 10 bases. With 5 bases clipped from V and 1 base from J, the junction kept 4 bases outside the gene matches. Per germline, CDR1 MNHEY and CDR2 SVGAGI. The CDR3 loop spans 15 amino acids. CDR3 in DNA: TGTGCCAGCAGTAGAGGGGACAGGGGGAACACTGAAGCTTTCTTT. It codes for CASSRGDRGNTEAFF.

The chain couples TRBV19 to TRBJ2-6; 8 bases match TRBD1. The CDR3 extends over 19 amino acids. The germline CDR1 and CDR2 sequences are LNHDA and SQIVND (reference sequence). The V and J ends lost 3 bases and 0 bases, in that order; junction bases with no gene match: 10. Written as DNA, the CDR3 is TGTGCCAGTAGTATTGCTCCGGGACAGGACTACTCTGGGGCCAACGTCCTGACTTTC. As protein: CASSIAPGQDYSGANVLTF.

This clone was seen only once. The chain combines TRBV19 with TRBJ1-2; D is perhaps TRBD1 (5 bases). The CDR3 totals 11 residues. V was shortened by 4 bases and J by 14 bases, with 14 bases between the two germline ends. CDR1 and CDR2 (germline): LNHDA, SQIVND (reference sequence). CDR3 DNA sequence: TGTGCCAGTAGTACCACGACAGCGGCAACCTTC. Its protein product is CASSTTTAATF.

The J gene is TRBJ2-7, the V gene TRBV9; D perhaps matches TRBD1 (5 bases). The CDR3 runs to 15 residues. Germline V lookup: CDR1 SGDLS, CDR2 YYNGEE. V was clipped by 0 bases and J by 7 bases, with 17 bases between them. CDR3 sequence reads: CASSVATGGSVEQYF. For the CDR3, the DNA is TGTGCCAGCAGCGTAGCTACAGGTGGCAGTGTTGAGCAGTACTTC.

The chain recombines TRBV3-1 (or the pseudogene TRBV3-2) with TRBJ2-7; tentative D call: TRBD1 (6 bases). In germline, CDR1 is LGHDT, CDR2 YNNKEL (reference sequence). This CDR3 is 15 amino acids long. V gave up 3 bases and J gave up 6 bases, with 18 bases separating them. The DNA for the CDR3 is TGTGCCAGCAGCCAGGCGGTTGGCAGGGGAGTCGAGCAGTACTTC. This sequence encodes CASSQAVGRGVEQYF.

This chain connects TRBV4-2 to TRBJ1-4; tentatively, D is TRBD1 (6 bases). V lost 0 bases, J lost 7 bases, and 9 bases lay in between. Germline CDR1 reads LGHNA; CDR2 reads YNFKEQ. This CDR3 comprises 14 residues. The CDR3 nucleotides read TGTGCCAGCAGCCAAGAACAGGGTGGTGAAAAACTGTTTTTT. Its protein product is CASSQEQGGEKLFF.

CDR3 loop: CASSDPGELFF. The CDR3 DNA reads TGTGCCAGCAGTGATCCCGGGGAGCTGTTTTTT. The V and J genes are TRBV2 and TRBJ2-2; D gene ambiguous. The CDR3 is 11 residues long. Per germline, CDR1 SNHLY and CDR2 FYNNEI. V lost 3 bases and J 6 bases, leaving 2 bases between the germline ends.

This chain joins TRBV7-9 and TRBJ2-2; the D is unclear. Germline CDR1 is SEHNR and CDR2 is FQNEAQ (reference sequence). The CDR3 sequence is 15 residues long. Trimming left V 2 bases short and J 7 bases short, with 14 bases between. This chain's CDR3 is CASSLLASSSGELFF. CDR3 in DNA: TGTGCCAGCAGCTTACTCGCCAGCTCGAGCGGGGAGCTGTTTTTT.

This sequence joins TRBV2 and TRBJ1-1; D ambiguous. Germline loops: CDR1 SNHLY, CDR2 FYNNEI. V was shortened by 3 bases and J by 1 base, with 0 bases between the two germline ends. This CDR3 contains 11 residues. The DNA for the CDR3 is TGTGCCAGCAGTGAGAACACTGAAGCTTTCTTT. This translates into CASSENTEAFF.

This chain uses TRBV27 with TRBJ1-5; no definite D call. Germline lookup yields CDR1 MNHEY and CDR2 SMNVEV (reference sequence). CDR3 length: 13 amino acids. V shed 6 bases and J shed 0 bases, with 6 bases lying between them. CDR3 loop: CASRTSSNQPQHF. The CDR3 DNA sequence: TGTGCCAGCAGGACAAGTAGCAATCAGCCCCAGCATTTT.

The rearrangement uses TRBV4-3 and TRBJ2-1; D is unclear. Trimming stripped 1 base from V and 3 bases from J, with 10 bases between. Germline values: CDR1 LGHNA, CDR2 YSLEER. This CDR3 is 15 amino acids long. In nucleotides, the CDR3 is TGCGCCAGCAGCCAAGGTCTTGCAGTCTACAATGAGCAGTTCTTC. It codes for CASSQGLAVYNEQFF.

This chain connects TRBV5-5 to TRBJ1-4, with 7 bases lining up with TRBD1. V trimming: 4 bases; J trimming: 8 bases; junction bases outside the gene matches: 11. This CDR3 spans 15 amino acids. The germline V gene encodes CDR1 SGHKS and CDR2 YYEKEE (reference sequence). The CDR3 is CASSIEDRVWEKLFF. CDR3 bases: TGTGCCAGCAGCATAGAAGACAGGGTTTGGGAAAAACTGTTTTTT.

The genes are TRBV7-9 and TRBJ1-3; the D gene is possibly TRBD1 (5 bases). The V gene lost 6 bases and the J gene lost 2 bases, with 14 bases spanning the gap. The CDR3 is 15 amino acids. Germline V gene sequence: CDR1 SEHNR, CDR2 FQNEAQ (reference sequence). CDR3 sequence (DNA): TGTGCCAGCAGTATTGGGTCAGGGACTGGAAACACCATATATTTT. It specifies CASSIGSGTGNTIYF.

This clone was counted a few times. The chain employs TRBV27 and TRBJ2-1; a weak D match, TRBD2 (6 bases). There are 16 residues in the CDR3. V was shortened by 2 bases and J by 0 bases, with 11 bases between the two germline ends. CDR1 MNHEY and CDR2 SMNVEV come from the germline V gene (reference sequence). The CDR3 DNA reads TGTGCCAGCAGTTTAACCGGGACTCCCTCCTACAATGAGCAGTTCTTC. It translates to CASSLTGTPSYNEQFF.

The chain employs TRBV6-2 or TRBV6-3 and TRBJ2-2, with D maybe TRBD1 (5 bases). In germline, CDR1 is MNHEY, CDR2 SVGEGT. The CDR3 runs to 14 residues. Trimming shortened V by 0 bases and J by 3 bases, and 5 bases separated the two germline ends. This CDR3 reads CASSYSTDTGELFF. In DNA, the CDR3 is TGTGCCAGCAGTTACTCGACAGACACCGGGGAGCTGTTTTTT.

The V gene is TRBV19, the J gene TRBJ1-2, with 8 bases matching TRBD1. The CDR3 is 13 residues long. The germline CDR1 and CDR2 sequences are LNHDA and SQIVND (reference sequence). The V and J ends lost 8 bases and 6 bases, in that order; junction bases with no gene match: 8. Written as DNA, the CDR3 is TGTGCCAGTCACACGACAGGGGCTAATGGCTACACCTTC. Its translation: CASHTTGANGYTF.